The 22 T cell receptor beta chains reported below all come from one sample, sequenced in a study of cytomegalovirus exposure and HLA in healthy donors. Primers included in the PCR were 60 Vbeta and 13 Jbeta primers. The assay was immunoSEQ multiplex PCR, and TCRdb's table has in-frame clones only and misses some. The top ten hold 4.9% of the sample, which has about 180,000 clones, more than 80% seen once. The material sequenced was PBMCs. Receptor source: a young woman in good health and CMV-seropositive.

The chain combines TRBV5-6 with TRBJ2-7; a possible D gene is TRBD1 (5 bases). This CDR3 region has 14 residues. Germline V gene data show CDR1 as SGHDT and CDR2 as YYEEEE. Trimming cost V 0 bases and J 3 bases, with 10 bases left between them. DNA of the CDR3: TGTGCCAGCAGCTTGGGACAGACCCACTACGAGCAGTACTTC. Protein: CASSLGQTHYEQYF.

The chain is built from TRBV5-1 and TRBJ2-5; weak D call: TRBD2 (6 bases). V shed 0 bases and J shed 1 base, with 10 bases lying between them. The germline V gene encodes CDR1 SGHRS and CDR2 YFSETQ. This CDR3 has 15 amino acids. Here the CDR3 DNA reads TGCGCCAGCAGCTTGGCCGTGGGGGGCCAAGAGACCCAGTACTTC. Translation gives CASSLAVGGQETQYF.

The chain carries TRBV7-9 and TRBJ2-6, with D maybe TRBD1 (6 bases). The CDR3 extends over 17 amino acids. CDR1 and CDR2 (germline): SEHNR, FQNEAQ (reference sequence). The V end lost 5 bases, the J end lost 0 bases, and 14 bases lay between the germline ends. The CDR3 spells CASSPPQGISGANVLTF. The CDR3 DNA reads TGTGCCAGCAGCCCACCCCAGGGGATCTCTGGGGCCAACGTCCTGACTTTC.

The V call is TRBV5-6, the J call TRBJ1-6; D gene uncertain. Germline values: CDR1 SGHDT, CDR2 YYEEEE. The CDR3 loop spans 15 amino acids. Trimming took 1 base from V and 4 from J, leaving 9 bases between them. CDR3 sequence (DNA): TGTGCCAGCAGCTTGAGTGCAGGTTATAATTCACCCCTCCACTTT. It encodes CASSLSAGYNSPLHF.

The rearrangement joins TRBV7-9 to TRBJ1-6, with 7 bases identical to TRBD1. The germline gives CDR1 SEHNR, CDR2 FQNEAQ (reference sequence). Trimming cost V 5 bases and J 7 bases; bases outside gene matches: 8. The CDR3 is 15 amino acids. The CDR3 region is CASSHPGTANSPLHF. The DNA of the CDR3 is TGTGCCAGCAGCCACCCAGGGACAGCAAATTCACCCCTCCACTTT.

The chain uses TRBV7-2 and TRBJ1-2; D perhaps matches TRBD1 (6 bases). Germline CDR1 SGHTA, CDR2 FQGNSA. The V and J ends lost 4 bases and 2 bases respectively, with 14 bases between them. This CDR3 is built from 15 residues. This chain's CDR3 is CASSYLGGGNYGYTF. The CDR3 bases are TGTGCCAGCAGCTACTTAGGGGGGGGGAACTATGGCTACACCTTC.

The rearrangement joins TRBV10-3 to TRBJ1-2; D uncertain. The germline CDR1 and CDR2 sequences are ENHRY and SYGVKD. The CDR3 consists of 11 residues. The germline V and J ends were trimmed by 1 base and 9 bases, with 6 bases remaining between them. In nucleotides, the CDR3 is TGTGCCATCAGTGAGTTAAACAGCTACACCTTC. Protein product: CAISELNSYTF.

The V gene is TRBV4-1, the J gene TRBJ2-7, with 7 bases matching TRBD1. V lost 1 base to trimming and J lost 4 bases; unmatched junction nucleotides: 4. The germline gives CDR1 MGHRA, CDR2 YSYEKL. The CDR3 has 14 residues. The CDR3 sequence: CASSQADRVYEQYF. In DNA form, the CDR3 reads TGCGCCAGCAGCCAAGCAGACAGGGTGTACGAGCAGTACTTC.

The chain is built from TRBV27 and TRBJ2-3, with 11 bases lining up with TRBD2. The CDR3 runs 16 residues. Trimming at V came to 2 bases and at J to 5 bases, leaving 6 bases not matched to a gene. The germline CDR1 and CDR2 sequences are MNHEY and SMNVEV (reference sequence). The CDR3 region has the DNA TGTGCCAGCAGTTTAGGACTAGCGGGTGGCATAGATACGCAGTATTTT. Its translation is CASSLGLAGGIDTQYF.

The genes are TRBV5-1 and TRBJ2-3; 7 bases fit TRBD2. Germline lookup yields CDR1 SGHRS and CDR2 YFSETQ. The CDR3 contains 15 residues. V lost 2 bases, J lost 1 base, and 4 bases stayed unmatched. CDR3 loop: CASSLYGLGTDTQYF. The CDR3 DNA sequence: TGCGCCAGCAGCTTATACGGACTAGGCACAGATACGCAGTATTTT. The full variable domain, completed using reference TRBV5-1 and TRBJ2-3, is KAGVTQTPRYLIKTRGQQVTLSCSPISGHRSVSWYQQTPGQGLQFLFEYFSETQRNKGNFPGRFSGRQFSNSRSEMNVSTLELGDSALYLCASSLYGLGTDTQYFGPGTRLTVL.

The chain recombines TRBV10-3 with TRBJ1-4; D is perhaps TRBD1 (6 bases). V was clipped by 10 bases and J by 5 bases, with 20 bases between them. The CDR3 is 15 amino acids. CDR1 ENHRY and CDR2 SYGVKD come from the germline V gene. The CDR3 DNA is TGTGCCAGCAGACCTCGGACAGAAGCAAATGAAAAACTGTTTTTT. It yields the protein CASRPRTEANEKLFF.

This clone was observed a handful of times. The chain links TRBV5-1 to TRBJ2-2; possibly TRBD1 for D (6 bases). CDR3 length equals 14 residues. V lost 4 bases and J 6 bases, leaving 13 bases between the germline ends. Germline CDR1 and CDR2: SGHRS and YFSETQ. The CDR3 DNA reads TGCGCCAGCAGCACCGACAGGAGATCCGGGGAGCTGTTTTTT. This codes for CASSTDRRSGELFF. Full variable domain (rest looked up from reference TRBV5-1 and TRBJ2-2): KAGVTQTPRYLIKTRGQQVTLSCSPISGHRSVSWYQQTPGQGLQFLFEYFSETQRNKGNFPGRFSGRQFSNSRSEMNVSTLELGDSALYLCASSTDRRSGELFFGEGSRLTVL.

This chain uses TRBV11-3 with TRBJ1-1; TRBD1 might be the D (5 bases). This CDR3 has 19 residues. Trimming cost V 5 bases and J 0 bases, with 25 bases left between them. Germline V lookup: CDR1 SGHNT, CDR2 YENEEA. CDR3 sequence reads: CASSPSGGRENCVNTEAFF. In DNA form, the CDR3 reads TGTGCCAGCAGCCCTTCCGGCGGCAGGGAAAATTGCGTGAACACTGAAGCTTTCTTT.

V and J are TRBV5-4 and TRBJ2-7; possibly TRBD1 for D (5 bases). The CDR3 contains 14 residues. Germline V gene lookup returns CDR1 SGHNT and CDR2 YYREEE (reference sequence). Trimming left V 3 bases short and J 7 bases short, with 17 bases between. The DNA of the CDR3 is TGTGCCAGCAGCTCCCAGGGTTCCTACGGAGAGCAGTACTTC. Translation gives CASSSQGSYGEQYF.

The sample holds a few counts of this clone. CDR3 DNA sequence: TGTGCCAGCAGCTTAGTGGGCTCGCGCACTAATGAAAAACTGTTTTTT. This codes for CASSLVGSRTNEKLFF. V usage is TRBV11-2 and J usage is TRBJ1-4; the D is unclear. Trimming cost V 1 base and J 2 bases, with 11 bases left between them. Germline CDR1 is SGHAT and CDR2 is FQNNGV. The CDR3 extends over 16 amino acids.

This chain connects TRBV11-2 to TRBJ2-3; 7 bases are shared with TRBD2. This CDR3 has 15 amino acids. Germline trimming cut 1 base from V and 3 bases from J; bases unmatched to any gene: 4. CDR1 SGHAT and CDR2 FQNNGV come from the germline V gene. Here the CDR3 DNA reads TGTGCCAGCAGCTTAGGGGGGGGAAGGACAGATACGCAGTATTTT. Translating it yields CASSLGGGRTDTQYF.

The chain couples TRBV5-1 to TRBJ2-7, with D perhaps matching TRBD2 (6 bases). This CDR3 has 14 residues. Germline CDR1 reads SGHRS; CDR2 reads YFSETQ. Trimming took off 4 bases at V and 4 bases at J, with 15 bases between the two ends. The CDR3 reads CASSILGTEYEQYF. The CDR3 DNA is TGCGCCAGCAGCATCCTTGGGACTGAATACGAGCAGTACTTC.

Concerning this clone: At one end, the junction sequence differs from germline, possibly due to a read error. In nucleotides, the CDR3 is TGTGCCAGCAGCCCTAGCAGGGGTGCTGGAAGCACCATATATTTT. This codes for CASSPSRGAGSTIYF. The rearrangement links TRBV27 to TRBJ1-3, with D perhaps TRBD1 (6 bases). The germline V gene encodes CDR1 MNHEY and CDR2 SMNVEV (reference sequence). This CDR3 has 15 residues.

V usage is TRBV5-1 and J usage is TRBJ1-1; TRBD1 matches at 9 bases. J gave up 4 bases and V 2 bases, and 12 bases lay outside the gene matches. The CDR3 is 17 amino acids. Germline values: CDR1 SGHRS, CDR2 YFSETQ. CDR3 region: CASSFATGGRSGTEAFF. CDR3 DNA sequence: TGCGCCAGCAGCTTTGCAACAGGGGGCAGATCAGGCACTGAAGCTTTCTTT.

This clone showed up just once. V gene TRBV6-5 combines with J gene TRBJ1-2; 9 bases agree with TRBD1. The V and J ends lost 6 bases and 3 bases, in that order; junction bases with no gene match: 2. This CDR3 spans 13 amino acids. Germline loops: CDR1 MNHEY, CDR2 SVGAGI. The CDR3 coding sequence is TGTGCCAGCAGACAGGGGGCTTACTATGGCTACACCTTC. This codes for CASRQGAYYGYTF.

The chain has TRBV5-5 and TRBJ1-5; D is uncertain. V was shortened by 1 base and J by 6 bases, with 11 bases between the two germline ends. This CDR3 spans 14 amino acids. CDR1 is SGHKS and CDR2 is YYEKEE in the germline V gene (reference sequence). CDR3 residues: CASSLQGVGQPQHF. In nucleotides, the CDR3 is TGTGCCAGCAGCTTGCAAGGAGTAGGTCAGCCCCAGCATTTT.

This clone occurred once. The rearrangement uses TRBV5-8 and TRBJ2-1; TRBD2 matches 10 bases. This CDR3 is built from 15 residues. Germline loops: CDR1 SGHTS, CDR2 YDEGEE. The V and J ends lost 0 bases and 7 bases, in that order; junction bases with no gene match: 4. In DNA, the CDR3 is TGTGCCAGCAGCTTGGAAGCGGGGGGGCGAAATGAGCAGTTCTTC. Translation gives CASSLEAGGRNEQFF.